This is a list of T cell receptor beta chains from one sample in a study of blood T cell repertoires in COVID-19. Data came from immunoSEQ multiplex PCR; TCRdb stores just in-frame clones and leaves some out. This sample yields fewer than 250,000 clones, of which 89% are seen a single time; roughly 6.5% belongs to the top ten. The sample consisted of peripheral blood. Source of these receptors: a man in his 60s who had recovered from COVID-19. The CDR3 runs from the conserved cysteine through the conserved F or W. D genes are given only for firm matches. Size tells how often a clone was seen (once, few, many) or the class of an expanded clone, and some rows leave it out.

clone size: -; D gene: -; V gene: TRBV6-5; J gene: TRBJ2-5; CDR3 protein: CASSLPGQRQETQYF; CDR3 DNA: TGTGCCAGCAGCCTCCCAGGACAACGGCAAGAGACCCAGTACTTC
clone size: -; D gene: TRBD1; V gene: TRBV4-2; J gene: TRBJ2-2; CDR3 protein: CASSQGDRGDTGELFF; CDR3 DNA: TGTGCCAGCAGCCAAGGGGACAGGGGGGACACCGGGGAGCTGTTTTTT
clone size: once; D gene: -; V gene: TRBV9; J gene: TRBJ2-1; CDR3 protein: CASSVGDFEQFF; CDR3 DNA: TGTGCCAGCAGCGTGGGGGACTTCGAGCAGTTCTTC
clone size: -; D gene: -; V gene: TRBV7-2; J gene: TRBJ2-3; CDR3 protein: CASSLGGQAGPYF; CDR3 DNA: TGTGCCAGCAGCTTAGGTGGACAGGCGGGGCCGTATTTT
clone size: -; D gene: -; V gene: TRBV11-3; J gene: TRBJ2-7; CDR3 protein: CASSLGVRDYEQYF; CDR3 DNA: TGTGCCAGCAGCTTAGGGGTTCGGGACTACGAGCAGTACTTC
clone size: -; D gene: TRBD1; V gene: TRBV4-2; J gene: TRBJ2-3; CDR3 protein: CASSQEGTGGSTDTQYF; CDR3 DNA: TGTGCCAGCAGCCAGGAAGGTACAGGGGGGAGCACAGATACGCAGTATTTT
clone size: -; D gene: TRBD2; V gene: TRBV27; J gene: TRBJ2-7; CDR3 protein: CASSRTGTSGSYEQYF; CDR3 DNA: TGTGCCAGCAGCCGAACCGGGACTAGCGGCTCCTACGAGCAGTACTTC
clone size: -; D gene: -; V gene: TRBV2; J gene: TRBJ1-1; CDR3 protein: CASSVGVYTEAFF; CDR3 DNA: TGTGCCAGCAGTGTAGGGGTATACACTGAAGCTTTCTTT
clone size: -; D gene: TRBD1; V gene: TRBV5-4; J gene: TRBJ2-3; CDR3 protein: CASSDGQGTDTQYF; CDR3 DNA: TGTGCCAGCAGCGACGGACAGGGCACAGATACGCAGTATTTT
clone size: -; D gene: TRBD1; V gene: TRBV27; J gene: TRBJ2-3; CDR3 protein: CASSLKGAYTDTQYF; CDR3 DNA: TGTGCCAGCAGTTTAAAGGGGGCGTACACAGATACGCAGTATTTT
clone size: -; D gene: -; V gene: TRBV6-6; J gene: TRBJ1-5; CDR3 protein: CASLRGNSNQPQHF; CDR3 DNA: TGTGCCAGCCTAAGGGGGAATAGCAATCAGCCCCAGCATTTT
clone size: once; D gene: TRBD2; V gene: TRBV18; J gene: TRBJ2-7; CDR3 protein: CASSTGGPSYEQYF; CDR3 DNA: TGTGCCAGCTCGACGGGAGGCCCATCCTACGAGCAGTACTTC
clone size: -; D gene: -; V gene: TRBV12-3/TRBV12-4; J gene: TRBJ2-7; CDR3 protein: CASSQWYEQYF; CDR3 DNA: TGTGCCAGCAGCCAGTGGTACGAGCAGTACTTC
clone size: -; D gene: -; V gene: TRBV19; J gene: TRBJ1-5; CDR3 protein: CASSIQPAASNQPQHF; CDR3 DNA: TGTGCCAGTAGTATACAACCGGCAGCGAGCAATCAGCCCCAGCATTTT
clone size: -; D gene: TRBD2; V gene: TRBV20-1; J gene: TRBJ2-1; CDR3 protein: CSASSGATNEQFF; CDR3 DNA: TGCAGTGCTAGTAGCGGGGCGACCAATGAGCAGTTCTTC
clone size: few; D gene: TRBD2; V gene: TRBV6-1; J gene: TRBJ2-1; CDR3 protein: CASSELRGRGEQFF; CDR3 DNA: TGTGCCAGCAGTGAGCTGCGGGGGAGGGGTGAGCAGTTCTTC
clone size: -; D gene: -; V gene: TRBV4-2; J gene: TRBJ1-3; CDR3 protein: CASSQEGAGTGNTIYF; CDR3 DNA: TGTGCCAGCAGCCAAGAGGGGGCAGGGACGGGAAACACCATATATTTT
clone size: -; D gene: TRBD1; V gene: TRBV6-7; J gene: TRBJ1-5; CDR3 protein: CASSYATGNWYQPQHF; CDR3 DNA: TGTGCCAGCAGTTACGCGACAGGGAATTGGTATCAGCCCCAGCATTTT
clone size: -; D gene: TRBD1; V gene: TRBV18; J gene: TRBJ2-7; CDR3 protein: CASSPTGRYEQYF; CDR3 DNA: TGTGCCAGCTCACCGACAGGGAGATACGAGCAGTACTTC
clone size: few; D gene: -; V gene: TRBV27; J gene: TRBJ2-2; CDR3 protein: CASSFLLGAGTGELFF; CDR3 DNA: TGTGCCAGCAGTTTTCTATTAGGGGCGGGGACCGGGGAGCTGTTTTTT
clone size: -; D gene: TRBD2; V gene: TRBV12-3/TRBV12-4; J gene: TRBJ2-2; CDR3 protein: CASSTSGAGELFF; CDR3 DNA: TGTGCCAGCAGTACTAGCGGGGCCGGGGAGCTGTTTTTT
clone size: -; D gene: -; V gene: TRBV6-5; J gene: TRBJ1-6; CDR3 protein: CASRGSGLYNSPLHF; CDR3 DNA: TGTGCCAGCAGGGGGAGTGGACTTTATAATTCACCCCTCCACTTT
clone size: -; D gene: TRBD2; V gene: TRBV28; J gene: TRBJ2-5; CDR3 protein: CASSLVGGGQETQYF; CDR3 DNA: TGTGCCAGCAGTTTAGTTGGCGGGGGACAAGAGACCCAGTACTTC
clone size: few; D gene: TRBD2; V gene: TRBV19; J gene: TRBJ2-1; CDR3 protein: CASSIDISSGIGNEQFF; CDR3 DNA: TGTGCCAGTAGTATAGATATTTCTAGCGGGATCGGGAATGAGCAGTTCTTC
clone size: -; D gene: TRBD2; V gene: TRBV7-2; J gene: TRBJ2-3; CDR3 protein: CASSLRELAGRDTQYF; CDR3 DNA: TGTGCCAGCAGCTTAAGGGAACTAGCGGGGAGAGATACGCAGTATTTT
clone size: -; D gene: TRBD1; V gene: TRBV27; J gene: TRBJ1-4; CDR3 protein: CASSWNRGEKLFF; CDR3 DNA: TGTGCCAGCAGCTGGAACAGGGGCGAAAAACTGTTTTTT
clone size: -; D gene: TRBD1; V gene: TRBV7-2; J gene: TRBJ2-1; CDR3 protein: CASSRRGQGKVIDEQFF; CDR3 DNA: TGTGCCAGCAGTCGAAGGGGACAGGGGAAGGTGATCGATGAGCAGTTCTTC
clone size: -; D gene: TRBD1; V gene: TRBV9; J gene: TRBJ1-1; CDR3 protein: CASSVTGQGRVSTEAFF; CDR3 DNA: TGTGCCAGCAGCGTAACGGGACAGGGTAGAGTGAGCACTGAAGCTTTCTTT
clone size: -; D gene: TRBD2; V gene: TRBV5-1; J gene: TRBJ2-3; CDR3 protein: CASSLVPSGDRRDTQYF; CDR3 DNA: TGCGCCAGCAGCTTGGTGCCTAGCGGTGACCGCAGGGATACGCAGTATTTT
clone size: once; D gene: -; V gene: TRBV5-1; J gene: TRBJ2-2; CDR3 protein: CASSFRQANTGELFF; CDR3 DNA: TGCGCCAGCAGCTTCCGACAGGCCAACACCGGGGAGCTGTTTTTT
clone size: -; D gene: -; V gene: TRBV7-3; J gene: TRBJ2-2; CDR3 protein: CASSLDRTSNTGELFF; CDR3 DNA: TGTGCCAGCAGCTTAGACAGAACCTCGAACACCGGGGAGCTGTTTTTT
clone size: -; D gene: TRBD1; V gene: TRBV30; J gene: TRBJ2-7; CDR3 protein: CAWRGVGQATYEQYF; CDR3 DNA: TGTGCCTGGAGGGGGGTCGGACAGGCGACCTACGAGCAGTACTTC
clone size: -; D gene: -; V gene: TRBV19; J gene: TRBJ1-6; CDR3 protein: CASSIGGFSSPLHF; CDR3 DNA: TGTGCCAGTAGTATCGGGGGGTTCAGTTCACCCCTCCACTTT
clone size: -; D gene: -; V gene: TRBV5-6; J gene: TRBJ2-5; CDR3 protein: CASSSPSGSTQYF; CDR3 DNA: TGTGCCAGCAGCTCTCCCTCCGGGTCGACCCAGTACTTC
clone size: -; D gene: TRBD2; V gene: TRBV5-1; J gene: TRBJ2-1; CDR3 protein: CASSLGAGGGAANEQFF; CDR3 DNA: TGCGCCAGCAGCTTGGGGGCCGGCGGGGGGGCGGCCAATGAGCAGTTCTTC
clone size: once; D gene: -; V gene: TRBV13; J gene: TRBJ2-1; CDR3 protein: CASSLERPSYNEQFF; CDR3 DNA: TGTGCCAGCAGCTTAGAGCGACCCTCCTACAATGAGCAGTTCTTC
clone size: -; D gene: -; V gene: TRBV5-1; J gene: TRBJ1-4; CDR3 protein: CASSRRGGGEKLFF; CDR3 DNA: TGCGCCAGCAGCAGGAGGGGGGGCGGGGAAAAACTGTTTTTT
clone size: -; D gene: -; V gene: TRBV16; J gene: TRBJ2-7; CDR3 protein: CASSQLVVLEQYF; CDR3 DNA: TGTGCCAGCAGCCAATTAGTGGTCTTGGAGCAGTACTTC
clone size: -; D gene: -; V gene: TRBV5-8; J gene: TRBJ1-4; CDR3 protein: CASSPRGSREKLFF; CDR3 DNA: TGTGCCAGCAGCCCGAGGGGGTCTCGGGAAAAACTGTTTTTT
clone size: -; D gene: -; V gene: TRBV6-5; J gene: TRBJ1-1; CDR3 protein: CASRRTANTEAFF; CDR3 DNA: TGTGCCAGCAGGCGGACAGCCAACACTGAAGCTTTCTTT
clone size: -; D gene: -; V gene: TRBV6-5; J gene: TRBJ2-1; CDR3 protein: CASSVATNEQFF; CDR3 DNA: TGTGCCAGCTCGGTAGCCACGAATGAGCAGTTCTTC
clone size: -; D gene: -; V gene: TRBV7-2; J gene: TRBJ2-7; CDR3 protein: CASSLGARVRHEQYF; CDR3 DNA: TGTGCCAGCAGCTTGGGGGCGCGAGTTCGGCACGAGCAGTACTTC
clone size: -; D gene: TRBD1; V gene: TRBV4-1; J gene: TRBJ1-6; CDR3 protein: CASSPSNTGGSYNSPLHF; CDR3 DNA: TGCGCCAGCAGCCCATCCAATACAGGGGGCTCATATAATTCACCCCTCCACTTT
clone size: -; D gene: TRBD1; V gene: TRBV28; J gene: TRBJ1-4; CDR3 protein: CASSPWTGDEKLFF; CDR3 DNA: TGTGCCAGCAGTCCTTGGACAGGGGACGAAAAACTGTTTTTT
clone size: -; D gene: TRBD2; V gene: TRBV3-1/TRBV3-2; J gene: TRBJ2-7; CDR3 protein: CASSQDRRAGANEQYF; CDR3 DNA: TGTGCCAGCAGCCAAGATCGGAGAGCGGGAGCAAACGAGCAGTACTTC
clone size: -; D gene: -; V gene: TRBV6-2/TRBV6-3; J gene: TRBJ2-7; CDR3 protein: CASSYDPPRGQYF; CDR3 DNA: TGTGCCAGCAGTTACGACCCCCCCAGGGGCCAGTACTTC
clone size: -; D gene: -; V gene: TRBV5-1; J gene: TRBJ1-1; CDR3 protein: CASSTAGENTEAFF; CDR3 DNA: TGCGCCAGCAGCACGGCAGGGGAGAACACTGAAGCTTTCTTT
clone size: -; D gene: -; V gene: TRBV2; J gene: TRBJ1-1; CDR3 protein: CASSDQGRSGVVNTEAFF; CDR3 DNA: TGTGCCAGCAGTGATCAGGGAAGGTCGGGAGTTGTGAACACTGAAGCTTTCTTT
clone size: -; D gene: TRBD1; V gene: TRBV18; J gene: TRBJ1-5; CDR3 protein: CASSPPGQGKLGQPQHF; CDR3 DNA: TGTGCCAGCTCACCGCCTGGACAGGGGAAGTTGGGTCAGCCCCAGCATTTT
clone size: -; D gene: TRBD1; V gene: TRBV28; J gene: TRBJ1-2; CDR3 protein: CASTHGGTGGFYGYTF; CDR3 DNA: TGTGCCAGCACACACGGGGGGACAGGGGGTTTCTATGGCTACACCTTC
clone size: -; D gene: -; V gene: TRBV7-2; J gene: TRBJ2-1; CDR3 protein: CASSLARLSSYNEQFF; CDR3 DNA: TGTGCCAGCAGCTTAGCGCGACTCAGCTCCTACAATGAGCAGTTCTTC
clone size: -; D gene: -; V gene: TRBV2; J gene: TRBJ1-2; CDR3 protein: CASSPTGKGYYGYTF; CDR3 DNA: TGTGCCAGCAGTCCCACAGGGAAAGGGTACTATGGCTACACCTTC
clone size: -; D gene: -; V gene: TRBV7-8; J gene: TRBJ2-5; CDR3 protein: CASSLKRLRPLETQYF; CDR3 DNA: TGTGCCAGCAGCTTAAAGAGGCTACGTCCACTGGAGACCCAGTACTTC
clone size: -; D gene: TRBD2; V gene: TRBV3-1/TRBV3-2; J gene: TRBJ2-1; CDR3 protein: CASSLLAVNEQFF; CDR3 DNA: TGTGCCAGCAGCCTACTAGCGGTCAATGAGCAGTTCTTC
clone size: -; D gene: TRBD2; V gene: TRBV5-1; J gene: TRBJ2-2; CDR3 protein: CASSPGTSGWSGELFF; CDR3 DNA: TGCGCCAGCAGCCCTGGGACTAGCGGGTGGTCCGGGGAGCTGTTTTTT
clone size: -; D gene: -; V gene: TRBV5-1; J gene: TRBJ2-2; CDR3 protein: CASSQTQVTGELFF; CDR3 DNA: TGCGCCAGCAGCCAAACACAAGTCACCGGGGAGCTGTTTTTT
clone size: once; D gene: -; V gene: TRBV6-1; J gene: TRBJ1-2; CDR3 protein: CASSESSGFGYTF; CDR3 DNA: TGTGCCAGCAGTGAGTCATCGGGGTTTGGCTACACCTTC